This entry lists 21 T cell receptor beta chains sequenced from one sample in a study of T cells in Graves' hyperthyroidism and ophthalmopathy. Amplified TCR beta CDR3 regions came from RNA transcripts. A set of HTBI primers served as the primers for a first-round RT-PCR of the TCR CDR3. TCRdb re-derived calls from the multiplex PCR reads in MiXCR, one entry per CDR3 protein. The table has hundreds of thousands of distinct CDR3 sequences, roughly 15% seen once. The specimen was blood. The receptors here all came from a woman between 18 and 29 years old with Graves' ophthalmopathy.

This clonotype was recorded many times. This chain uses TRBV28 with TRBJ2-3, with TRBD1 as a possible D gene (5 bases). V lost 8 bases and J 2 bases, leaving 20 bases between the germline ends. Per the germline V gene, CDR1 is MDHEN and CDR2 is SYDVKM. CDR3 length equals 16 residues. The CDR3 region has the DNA TGTGCCAGCGGGAAGCAGGGTATTGCGTTCACAGATACGCAGTATTTT. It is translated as CASGKQGIAFTDTQYF.

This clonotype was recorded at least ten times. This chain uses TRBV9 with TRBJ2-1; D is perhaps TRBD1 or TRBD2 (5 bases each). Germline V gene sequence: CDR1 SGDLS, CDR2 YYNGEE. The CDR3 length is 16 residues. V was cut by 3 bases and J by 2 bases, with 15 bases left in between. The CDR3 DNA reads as TGTGCCAGCAGCGGAGGAAATACGGGGCCCTACAATGAGCAGTTCTTC. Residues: CASSGGNTGPYNEQFF.

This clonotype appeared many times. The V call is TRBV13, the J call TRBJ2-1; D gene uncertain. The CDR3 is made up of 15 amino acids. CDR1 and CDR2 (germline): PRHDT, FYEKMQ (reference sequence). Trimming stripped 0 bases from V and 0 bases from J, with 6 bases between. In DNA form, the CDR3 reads TGTGCCAGCAGCTTAGGGGATCGCTCCTACAATGAGCAGTTCTTC. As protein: CASSLGDRSYNEQFF.

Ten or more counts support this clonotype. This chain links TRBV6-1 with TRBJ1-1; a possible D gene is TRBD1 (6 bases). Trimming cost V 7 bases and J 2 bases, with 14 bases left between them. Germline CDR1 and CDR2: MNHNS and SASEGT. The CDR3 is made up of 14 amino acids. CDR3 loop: CASTLRQENTEAFF. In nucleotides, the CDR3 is TGTGCCAGCACTCTAAGACAGGAAAACACTGAAGCTTTCTTT.

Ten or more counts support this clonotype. The CDR3 protein is CASSLVQGAAYNEQFF. DNA of the CDR3: TGTGCCAGCAGCTTGGTACAGGGGGCGGCCTACAATGAGCAGTTCTTC. This chain connects TRBV5-5 to TRBJ2-1; 9 positions match TRBD1. V was pared by 0 bases and J by 2 bases, with 3 bases of the junction left unmatched. The CDR3 spans 16 residues. Germline CDR1 is SGHKS and CDR2 is YYEKEE (reference sequence).

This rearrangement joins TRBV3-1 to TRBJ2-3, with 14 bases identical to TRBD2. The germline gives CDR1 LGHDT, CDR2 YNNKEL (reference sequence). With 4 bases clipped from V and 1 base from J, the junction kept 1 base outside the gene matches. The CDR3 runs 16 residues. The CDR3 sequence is CASSRLAGGGTDTQYF. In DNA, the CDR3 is TGTGCCAGCAGCCGACTAGCGGGGGGGGGCACAGATACGCAGTATTTT.

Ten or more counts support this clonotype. Here the CDR3 DNA reads TGTGCCAGTAGTATCACAGCTGGGGCCAACGTCCTGACTTTC. Translating gives CASSITAGANVLTF. The chain has TRBV19 and TRBJ2-6, with unresolved D. This CDR3 spans 14 amino acids. Germline V gene lookup returns CDR1 LNHDA and CDR2 SQIVND (reference sequence). Trimming left V 3 bases short and J 2 bases short, with 5 bases between.

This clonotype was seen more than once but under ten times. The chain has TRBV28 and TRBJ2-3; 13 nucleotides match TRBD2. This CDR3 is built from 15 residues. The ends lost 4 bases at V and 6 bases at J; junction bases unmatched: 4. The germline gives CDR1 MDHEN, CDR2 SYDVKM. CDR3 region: CASSSGLAGEDTQYF. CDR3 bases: TGTGCCAGCAGTTCTGGACTAGCGGGAGAGGATACGCAGTATTTT. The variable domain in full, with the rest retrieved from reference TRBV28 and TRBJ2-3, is DVKVTQSSRYLVKRTGEKVFLECVQDMDHENMFWYRQDPGLGLRLIYFSYDVKMKEKGDIPEGYSVSREKKERFSLILESASTNQTSMYLCASSSGLAGEDTQYFGPGTRLTVL.

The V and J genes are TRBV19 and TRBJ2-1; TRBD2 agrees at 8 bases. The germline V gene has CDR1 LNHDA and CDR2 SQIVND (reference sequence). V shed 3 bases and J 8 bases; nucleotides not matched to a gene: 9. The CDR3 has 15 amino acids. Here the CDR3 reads CASSIPGGPRDEQFF. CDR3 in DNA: TGTGCCAGTAGTATCCCGGGAGGGCCACGGGATGAGCAGTTCTTC.

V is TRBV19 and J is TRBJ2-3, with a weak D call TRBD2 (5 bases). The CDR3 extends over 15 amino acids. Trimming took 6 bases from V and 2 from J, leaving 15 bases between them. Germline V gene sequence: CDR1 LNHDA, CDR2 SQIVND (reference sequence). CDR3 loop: CASSPKSGITDTQYF. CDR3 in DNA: TGTGCCAGTAGCCCGAAGAGCGGCATCACAGATACGCAGTATTTT. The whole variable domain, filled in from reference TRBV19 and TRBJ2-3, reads DGGITQSPKYLFRKEGQNVTLSCEQNLNHDAMYWYRQDPGQGLRLIYYSQIVNDFQKGDIAEGYSVSREKKESFPLTVTSAQKNPTAFYLCASSPKSGITDTQYFGPGTRLTVL.

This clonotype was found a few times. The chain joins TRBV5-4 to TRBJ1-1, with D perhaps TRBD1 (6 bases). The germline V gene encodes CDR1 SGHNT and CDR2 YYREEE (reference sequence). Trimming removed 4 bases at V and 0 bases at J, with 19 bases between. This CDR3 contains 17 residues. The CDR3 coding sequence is TGTGCCAGCAGCCCGGGGGGGACACACGGGGTGAACACTGAAGCTTTCTTT. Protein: CASSPGGTHGVNTEAFF.

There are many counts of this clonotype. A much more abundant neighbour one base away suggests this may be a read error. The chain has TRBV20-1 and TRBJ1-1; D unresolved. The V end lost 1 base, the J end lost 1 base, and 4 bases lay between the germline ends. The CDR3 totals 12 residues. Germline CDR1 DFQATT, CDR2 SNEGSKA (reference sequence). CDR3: CSARAGNTEAFF. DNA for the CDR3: TGCAGTGCTAGAGCAGGGAACACTGAAGCTTTCTTT.

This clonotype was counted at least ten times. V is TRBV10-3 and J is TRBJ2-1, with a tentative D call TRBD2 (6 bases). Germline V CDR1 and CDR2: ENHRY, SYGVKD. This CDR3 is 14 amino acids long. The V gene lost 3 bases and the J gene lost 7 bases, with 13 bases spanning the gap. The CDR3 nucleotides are TGTGCCATCAGTGAAGTGGGACTCTCGAATGAGCAGTTCTTC. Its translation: CAISEVGLSNEQFF.

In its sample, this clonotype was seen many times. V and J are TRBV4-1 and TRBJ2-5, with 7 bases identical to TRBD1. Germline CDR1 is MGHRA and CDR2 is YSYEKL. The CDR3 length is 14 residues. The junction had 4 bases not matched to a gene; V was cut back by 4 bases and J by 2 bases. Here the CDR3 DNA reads TGCGCCAGCAGCCCGGGACAGCTTCAAGAGACCCAGTACTTC. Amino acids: CASSPGQLQETQYF.

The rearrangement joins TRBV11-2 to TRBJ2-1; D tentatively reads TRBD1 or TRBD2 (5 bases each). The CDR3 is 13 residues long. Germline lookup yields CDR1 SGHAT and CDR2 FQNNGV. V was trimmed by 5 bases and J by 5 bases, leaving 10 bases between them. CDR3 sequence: CASSLGPHNEQFF. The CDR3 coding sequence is TGTGCCAGCAGCCTGGGACCGCACAATGAGCAGTTCTTC.

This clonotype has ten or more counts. CDR3 DNA sequence: TGTGCCAGCAGTTACTCGCGGACTAGCGGGATGAATCTCGGGGAGCTGTTTTTT. Translating it yields CASSYSRTSGMNLGELFF. The chain has TRBV6-6 and TRBJ2-2, with TRBD2 matching over 12 bases. V trimming: 0 bases; J trimming: 7 bases; junction bases outside the gene matches: 9. Germline V gene sequence: CDR1 MNHNY, CDR2 SVGAGI (reference sequence). The CDR3 spans 18 residues.

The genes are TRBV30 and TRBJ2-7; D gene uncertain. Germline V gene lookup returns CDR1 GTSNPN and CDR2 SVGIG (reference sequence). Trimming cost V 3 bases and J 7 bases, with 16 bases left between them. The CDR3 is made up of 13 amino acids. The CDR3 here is CAWRGPLVGEQYF. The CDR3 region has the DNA TGTGCCTGGAGAGGTCCTTTGGTGGGGGAGCAGTACTTC.

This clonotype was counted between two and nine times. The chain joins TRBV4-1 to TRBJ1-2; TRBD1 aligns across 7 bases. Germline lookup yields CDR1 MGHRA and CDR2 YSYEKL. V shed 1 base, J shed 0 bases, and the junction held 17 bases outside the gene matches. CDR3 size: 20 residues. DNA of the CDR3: TGCGCCAGCAGCCAAGTCTGGACAGGTCCAGTTCACTCGGCTAACTATGGCTACACCTTC. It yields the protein CASSQVWTGPVHSANYGYTF.

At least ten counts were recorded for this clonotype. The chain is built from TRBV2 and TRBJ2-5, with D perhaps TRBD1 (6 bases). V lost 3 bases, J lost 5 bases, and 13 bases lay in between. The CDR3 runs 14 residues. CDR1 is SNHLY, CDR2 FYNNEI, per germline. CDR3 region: CASSDGRGEETQYF. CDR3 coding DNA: TGTGCCAGCAGTGATGGCAGGGGTGAGGAGACCCAGTACTTC.

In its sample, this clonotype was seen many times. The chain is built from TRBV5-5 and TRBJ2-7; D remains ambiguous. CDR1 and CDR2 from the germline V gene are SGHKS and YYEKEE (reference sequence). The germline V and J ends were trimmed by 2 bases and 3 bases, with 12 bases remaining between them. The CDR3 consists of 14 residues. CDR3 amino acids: CASSLQRVDYEQYF. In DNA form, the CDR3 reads TGTGCCAGCAGCTTACAGAGAGTTGACTACGAGCAGTACTTC.

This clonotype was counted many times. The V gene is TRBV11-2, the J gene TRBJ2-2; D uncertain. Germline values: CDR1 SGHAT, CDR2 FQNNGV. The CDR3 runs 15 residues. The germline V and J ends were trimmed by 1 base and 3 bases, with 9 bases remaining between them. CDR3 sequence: CASSLVRLDTGELFF. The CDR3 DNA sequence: TGTGCCAGCAGCTTAGTCAGGTTGGACACCGGGGAGCTGTTTTTT. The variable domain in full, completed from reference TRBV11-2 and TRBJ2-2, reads EAGVAQSPRYKIIEKRQSVAFWCNPISGHATLYWYQQILGQGPKLLIQFQNNGVVDDSQLPKDRFSAERLKGVDSTLKIQPAKLEDSAVYLCASSLVRLDTGELFFGEGSRLTVL.